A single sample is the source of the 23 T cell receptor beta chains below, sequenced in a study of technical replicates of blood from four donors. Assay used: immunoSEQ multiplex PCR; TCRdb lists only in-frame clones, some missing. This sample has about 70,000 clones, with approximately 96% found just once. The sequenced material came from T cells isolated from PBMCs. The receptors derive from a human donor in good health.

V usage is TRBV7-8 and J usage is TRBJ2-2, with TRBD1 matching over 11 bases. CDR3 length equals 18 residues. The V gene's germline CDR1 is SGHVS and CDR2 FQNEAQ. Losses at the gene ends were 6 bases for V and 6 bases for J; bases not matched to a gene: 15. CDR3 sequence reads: CASRPDRGRERRAGELFF. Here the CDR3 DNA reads TGTGCCAGCAGGCCGGACAGGGGGCGAGAGAGAAGGGCCGGGGAGCTGTTTTTT.

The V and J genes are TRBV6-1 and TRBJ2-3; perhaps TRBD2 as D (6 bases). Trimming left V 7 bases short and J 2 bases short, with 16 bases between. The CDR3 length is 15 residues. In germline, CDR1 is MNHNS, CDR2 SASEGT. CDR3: CASMGGWGYTDTQYF. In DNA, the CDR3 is TGTGCCAGCATGGGGGGATGGGGGTACACAGATACGCAGTATTTT.

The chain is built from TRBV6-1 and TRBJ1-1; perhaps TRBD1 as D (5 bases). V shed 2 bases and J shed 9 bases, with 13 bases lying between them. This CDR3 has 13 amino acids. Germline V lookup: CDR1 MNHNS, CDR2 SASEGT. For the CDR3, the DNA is TGTGCCAGCAGTGAAATGAGGGAGGGGAAAGCTTTCTTT. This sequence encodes CASSEMREGKAFF.

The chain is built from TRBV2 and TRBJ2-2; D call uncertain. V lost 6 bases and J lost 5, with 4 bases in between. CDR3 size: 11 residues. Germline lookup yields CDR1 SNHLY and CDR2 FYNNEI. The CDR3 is CASRETGELFF. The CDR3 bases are TGTGCCAGCAGGGAGACCGGGGAGCTGTTTTTT.

The CDR3 bases are TGTGCCACCAAGAGAGGATTTAACACCGGGGAGCTGTTTTTT. This gives the protein CATKRGFNTGELFF. The chain carries TRBV9 and TRBJ2-2; D is unresolved. CDR3 length: 14 residues. Germline-derived CDR1 and CDR2 are SGDLS and YYNGEE. V was shortened by 9 bases and J by 2 bases, with 14 bases between the two germline ends.

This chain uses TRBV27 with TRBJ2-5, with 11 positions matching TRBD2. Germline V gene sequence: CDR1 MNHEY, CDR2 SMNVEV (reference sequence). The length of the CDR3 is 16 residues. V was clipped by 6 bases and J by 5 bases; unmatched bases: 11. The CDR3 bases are TGTGCCAGCAGCAGGCTAGCGGGAGGCCCTGCCGAGACCCAGTACTTC. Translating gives CASSRLAGGPAETQYF.

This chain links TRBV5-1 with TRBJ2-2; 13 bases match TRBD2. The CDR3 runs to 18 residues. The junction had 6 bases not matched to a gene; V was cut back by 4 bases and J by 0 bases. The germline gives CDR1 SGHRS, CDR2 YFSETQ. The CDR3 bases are TGCGCCAGCAGCCGGGGACTAGCGGGGACCGCGAACACCGGGGAGCTGTTTTTT. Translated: CASSRGLAGTANTGELFF.

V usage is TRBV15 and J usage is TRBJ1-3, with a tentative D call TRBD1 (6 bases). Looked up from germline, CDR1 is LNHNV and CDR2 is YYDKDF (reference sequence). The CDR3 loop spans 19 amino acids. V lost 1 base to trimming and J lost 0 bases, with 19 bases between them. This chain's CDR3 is CATSRVMGSAGVSGNTIYF. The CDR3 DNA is TGTGCCACCAGCAGAGTAATGGGGTCCGCAGGGGTCTCTGGAAACACCATATATTTT.

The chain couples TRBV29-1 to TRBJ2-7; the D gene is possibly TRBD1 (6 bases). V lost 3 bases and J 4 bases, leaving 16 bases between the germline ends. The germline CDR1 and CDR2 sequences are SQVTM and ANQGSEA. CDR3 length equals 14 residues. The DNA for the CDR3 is TGCAGCGTTGATCAGGGGCGCGAGAATTACGAGCAGTACTTC. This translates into CSVDQGRENYEQYF.

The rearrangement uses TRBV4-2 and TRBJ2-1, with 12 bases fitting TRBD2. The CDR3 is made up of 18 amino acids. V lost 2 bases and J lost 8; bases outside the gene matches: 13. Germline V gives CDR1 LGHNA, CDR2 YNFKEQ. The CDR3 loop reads CASSQIPKTSGSRDEQFF. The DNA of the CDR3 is TGTGCCAGCAGCCAAATACCTAAGACTAGCGGGAGTAGGGATGAGCAGTTCTTC.

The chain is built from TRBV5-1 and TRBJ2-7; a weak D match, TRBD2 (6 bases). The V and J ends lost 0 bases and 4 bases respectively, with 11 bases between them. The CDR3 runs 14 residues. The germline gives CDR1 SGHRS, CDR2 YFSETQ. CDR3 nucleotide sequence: TGCGCCAGCAGCTTGGGATCGGGAGAGTACGAGCAGTACTTC. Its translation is CASSLGSGEYEQYF.

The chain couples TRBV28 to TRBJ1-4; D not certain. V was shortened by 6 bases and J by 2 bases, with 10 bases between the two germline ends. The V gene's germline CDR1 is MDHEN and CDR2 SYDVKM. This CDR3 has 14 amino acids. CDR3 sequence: CASRVGITNEKLFF. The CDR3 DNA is TGTGCCAGCAGAGTCGGGATCACTAATGAAAAACTGTTTTTT.

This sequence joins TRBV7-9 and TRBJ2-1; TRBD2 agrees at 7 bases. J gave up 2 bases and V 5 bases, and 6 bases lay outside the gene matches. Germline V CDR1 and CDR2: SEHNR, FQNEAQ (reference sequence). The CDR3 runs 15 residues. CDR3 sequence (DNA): TGTGCCAGCAGCCCCCCGGGGGGTACCTACAATGAGCAGTTCTTC. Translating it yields CASSPPGGTYNEQFF.

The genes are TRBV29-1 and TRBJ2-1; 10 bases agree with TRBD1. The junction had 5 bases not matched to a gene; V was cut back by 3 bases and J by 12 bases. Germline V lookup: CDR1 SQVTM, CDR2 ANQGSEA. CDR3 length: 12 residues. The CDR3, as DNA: TGCAGCGTTGAGACAGGGGGCTATGGGCAGTTCTTC. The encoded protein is CSVETGGYGQFF.

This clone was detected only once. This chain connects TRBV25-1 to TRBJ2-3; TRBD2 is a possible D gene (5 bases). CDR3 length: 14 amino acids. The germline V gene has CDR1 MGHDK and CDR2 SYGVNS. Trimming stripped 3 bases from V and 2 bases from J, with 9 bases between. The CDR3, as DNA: TGTGCCAGCAGTGAGGACGGGGTCACAGATACGCAGTATTTT. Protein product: CASSEDGVTDTQYF.

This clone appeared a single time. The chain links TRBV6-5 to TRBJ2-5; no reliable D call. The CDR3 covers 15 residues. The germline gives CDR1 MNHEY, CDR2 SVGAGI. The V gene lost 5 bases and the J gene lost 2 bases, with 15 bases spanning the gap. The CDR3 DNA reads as TGTGCCAGCAGTCCCTCCAGGCTACCACAAGAGACCCAGTACTTC. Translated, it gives CASSPSRLPQETQYF.

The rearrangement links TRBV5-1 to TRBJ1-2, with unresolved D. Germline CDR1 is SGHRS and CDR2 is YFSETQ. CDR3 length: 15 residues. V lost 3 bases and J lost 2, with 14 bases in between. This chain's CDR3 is CASSSAGALNYGYTF. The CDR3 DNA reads TGCGCCAGCAGCTCAGCAGGCGCCCTCAACTATGGCTACACCTTC. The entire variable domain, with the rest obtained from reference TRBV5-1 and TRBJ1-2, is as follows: KAGVTQTPRYLIKTRGQQVTLSCSPISGHRSVSWYQQTPGQGLQFLFEYFSETQRNKGNFPGRFSGRQFSNSRSEMNVSTLELGDSALYLCASSSAGALNYGYTFGSGTRLTVV.

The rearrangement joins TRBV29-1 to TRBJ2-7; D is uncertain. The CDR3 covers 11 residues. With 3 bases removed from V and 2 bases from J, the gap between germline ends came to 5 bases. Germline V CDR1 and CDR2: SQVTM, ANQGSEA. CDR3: CSVDTTYEQYF. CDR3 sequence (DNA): TGCAGCGTTGACACTACCTACGAGCAGTACTTC.

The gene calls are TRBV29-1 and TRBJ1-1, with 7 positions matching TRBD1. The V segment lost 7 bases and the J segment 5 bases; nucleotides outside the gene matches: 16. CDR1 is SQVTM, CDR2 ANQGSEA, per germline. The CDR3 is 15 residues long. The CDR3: CSAAGTAAGETEAFF. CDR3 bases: TGCAGCGCCGCCGGGACAGCGGCCGGGGAGACTGAAGCTTTCTTT.

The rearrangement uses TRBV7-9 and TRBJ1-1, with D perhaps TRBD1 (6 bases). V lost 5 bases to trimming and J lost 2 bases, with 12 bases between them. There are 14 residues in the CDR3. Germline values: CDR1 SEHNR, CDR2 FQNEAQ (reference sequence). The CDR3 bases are TGTGCCAGCAGCAAGGACAGCTTAAACACTGAAGCTTTCTTT. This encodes CASSKDSLNTEAFF.

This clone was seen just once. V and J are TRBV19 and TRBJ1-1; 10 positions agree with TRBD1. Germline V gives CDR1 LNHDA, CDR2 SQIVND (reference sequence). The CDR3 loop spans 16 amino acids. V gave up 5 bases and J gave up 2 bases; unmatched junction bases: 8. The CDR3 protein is CASSSRDRGLNTEAFF. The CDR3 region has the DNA TGTGCCAGTAGTTCCCGGGACAGGGGCTTAAACACTGAAGCTTTCTTT.

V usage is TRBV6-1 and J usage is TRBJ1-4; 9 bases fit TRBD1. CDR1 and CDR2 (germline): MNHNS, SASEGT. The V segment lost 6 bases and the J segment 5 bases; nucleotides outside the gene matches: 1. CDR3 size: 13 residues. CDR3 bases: TGTGCCAGCAGAGGGACAGGGAATGAAAAACTGTTTTTT. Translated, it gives CASRGTGNEKLFF.

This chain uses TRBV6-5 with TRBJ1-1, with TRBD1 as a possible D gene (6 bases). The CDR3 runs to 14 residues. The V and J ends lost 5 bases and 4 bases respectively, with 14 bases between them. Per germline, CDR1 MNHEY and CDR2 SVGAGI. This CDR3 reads CASSEQGRGTEAFF. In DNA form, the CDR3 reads TGTGCCAGCAGTGAACAGGGTAGGGGCACTGAAGCTTTCTTT.